The rows below give T cell receptor beta chains drawn from one sample of a study of CD8+ T cells in alopecia areata. Using immunoSEQ multiplex PCR, the repertoire was profiled, and TCRdb retains in-frame clones only, with some absent. The sample has about 170,000 clones, 58% seen once. The sample in question was CD4+ T cells sorted from blood, obtained between weeks 55 and 65, from a patient treated with tofacitinib. The receptor source for this set is a human donor with alopecia areata. Both conserved end residues are part of each CDR3. A D gene is named only where the DNA matches it firmly. For some rows the clone size is stated as once, few or many, or as a class when expanded; others skip it.

>TRBJ2-5|TRBD2|TRBV9|NA
TGTGCCAGCAGCGTAGTTGCGGGGGGGCAAGAGACCCAGTACTTC
CASSVVAGGQETQYF
>TRBJ1-2|NA|TRBV29-1|NA
TGCAGCGTTGAAGGGACTGGACTATATGGCTACACCTTC
CSVEGTGLYGYTF
>TRBJ2-2|NA|TRBV27|NA
TGTGCCAGCAGTCCGGACTCCCTTCACACCGGGGAGCTGTTTTTT
CASSPDSLHTGELFF
>TRBJ2-5|TRBD2|TRBV28|NA
TGTGCCAGCAGTTATACGGGACTAGCGGGGACGATCCAAGAGACCCAGTACTTC
CASSYTGLAGTIQETQYF
>TRBJ2-1|TRBD1|TRBV7-2|NA
TGTGCCAGCGGGGAAAACAGGGGCTACAATGAGCAGTTCTTC
CASGENRGYNEQFF
>TRBJ2-7|NA|TRBV4-1|NA
TGCGCCAGCAGCCAAGCCATCGGCCTCGAGCAGTACTTC
CASSQAIGLEQYF
>TRBJ2-4|NA|TRBV20-1|NA
TGCAGTGCTTCTCAGGGGAACATTCAGTACTTC
CSASQGNIQYF
>TRBJ1-6|NA|TRBV2|NA
TGTGCCAGCAGTGAGGGCAGGGGCTCACCCCTCCACTTT
CASSEGRGSPLHF
>TRBJ1-6|NA|TRBV10-3|NA
TGTGCCAGTGCAATCCAGGGTCTTAATTCACCCCTCCACTTT
CASAIQGLNSPLHF
>TRBJ1-4|NA|TRBV5-1|NA
TGCGCCAGCAGCCTAAACACTGCAACTAATGAAAAACTGTTTTTT
CASSLNTATNEKLFF
>TRBJ2-2|NA|TRBV29-1|NA
TGCAGCGTTGACTCTCAGAACACCGGGGAGCTGTTTTTT
CSVDSQNTGELFF
>TRBJ1-1|NA|TRBV7-9|NA
TGTGCCAGCAGCTTAGGGTCTGGGGACACTGAAGCTTTCTTT
CASSLGSGDTEAFF
>TRBJ2-3|NA|TRBV19|NA
TGTGCCAGTACAGTCGGGGGCACTTTCACAGATACGCAGTATTTT
CASTVGGTFTDTQYF
>TRBJ1-4|NA|TRBV5-1|once
TGCGCCAGCAGCTTCGGAGCTAATGAAAAACTGTTTTTT
CASSFGANEKLFF
>TRBJ1-6|NA|TRBV5-6|NA
TGTGCCAGCAGCTTGGAGGCCTTCCCTCGTTCACCCCTCCACTTT
CASSLEAFPRSPLHF
>TRBJ2-3|NA|TRBV18|NA
TGTGCCAGCTCACCGGGGGCTCGCACAGATACGCAGTATTTT
CASSPGARTDTQYF
>TRBJ2-5|NA|TRBV5-1|few
TGCGCCAGCAGCTTAGGCGGGGCACGAGGAGAGACCCAGTACTTC
CASSLGGARGETQYF
>TRBJ2-3|NA|TRBV29-1|NA
TGCAGCGTTGAAGAACAGGCCACAGATACGCAGTATTTT
CSVEEQATDTQYF
>TRBJ1-1|NA|TRBV7-6|once
TGTGCCAGCAGCATTAAAGGGGGTGATGAAGCTTTCTTT
CASSIKGGDEAFF
>TRBJ2-3|NA|TRBV29-1|NA
TGCAGCGTCGGACAGGGTCTAGCGGGGACAGATACGCAGTATTTT
CSVGQGLAGTDTQYF
>TRBJ2-1|NA|TRBV29-1|NA
TGCAGCGTGAACTTCAGGGACACCTACAATGAGCAGTTCTTC
CSVNFRDTYNEQFF
>TRBJ2-3|TRBD1|TRBV7-9|once
TGTGCCAGCAGCCCGGACAGGACTCAGGGAGATACGCAGTATTTT
CASSPDRTQGDTQYF
>TRBJ2-7|NA|TRBV7-9|few
TGTGCCAGCGCCCAGTCCTACGAGCAGTACTTC
CASAQSYEQYF
>TRBJ2-1|TRBD2|TRBV29-1|NA
TGCAGCGTTGCCCGGAGCGGGGGGGCCGAGAATGAGCAGTTCTTC
CSVARSGGAENEQFF
>TRBJ1-5|NA|TRBV6-1|NA
TGTGCCAGCAGTGAACTCGGAGGGGCTCAGCCCCAGCATTTT
CASSELGGAQPQHF
>TRBJ1-1|TRBD1|TRBV7-8|NA
TGTGCCAGCAGCACCTCGACAGGGATTCTTTTAACTGAAGCTTTCTTT
CASSTSTGILLTEAFF
>TRBJ2-7|NA|TRBV5-1|NA
TGCGCCAGCAGCCCGTGGGGGGCCGACGAGCAGTACTTC
CASSPWGADEQYF
>TRBJ1-1|NA|TRBV5-1|NA
TGCGCCAGCAGCTTGGGCCAGAGGACTGAAGCTTTCTTT
CASSLGQRTEAFF
>TRBJ1-1|NA|TRBV30|NA
TGTGCCTTCATTCAAGGGTCAGGGAATGGGGCTGAAGCTTTCTTT
CAFIQGSGNGAEAFF
>TRBJ2-3|NA|TRBV6-5|NA
TGTGCCAGCAGTCCCTCAGGACTGCCCACAGATACGCAGTATTTT
CASSPSGLPTDTQYF
>TRBJ2-3|NA|TRBV15|once
TGTGCCACCAGCAGAGATGCGGCCACAGATACGCAGTATTTT
CATSRDAATDTQYF
>TRBJ1-1|NA|TRBV29-1|few
TGCAGCGCCGAGGCAGGAATGAACACTGAAGCTTTCTTT
CSAEAGMNTEAFF
>TRBJ1-5|NA|TRBV30|NA
TGTGCCTGGAGTGTTCGATCGGACAGTCGATCGAACCAGCCCCAGCATTTT
CAWSVRSDSRSNQPQHF
>TRBJ2-7|NA|TRBV5-1|NA
TGCGCCAGCAGCGCAACCGTATCCTACGAGCAGTACTTC
CASSATVSYEQYF
>TRBJ1-1|NA|TRBV9|NA
TGTGCCAGCAGCGTAGATGCAACCATGAACACTGAAGCTTTCTTT
CASSVDATMNTEAFF
>TRBJ1-3|NA|TRBV29-1|NA
TGCAGCGTTGCAGAAAACTCTGGAAACACCATATATTTT
CSVAENSGNTIYF
>TRBJ2-7|NA|TRBV18|NA
TGTGCCAGCTCACCAGACACCTACGAGCAGTACTTC
CASSPDTYEQYF
>TRBJ2-7|NA|TRBV11-3|NA
TGTGCCAGCAGCTACCCCTCGATGAACGAGCAGTACTTC
CASSYPSMNEQYF
>TRBJ2-1|NA|TRBV29-1|NA
TGCAGCGTTGGCCGGGTCCTTAGTGGCAATGAGCAGTTCTTC
CSVGRVLSGNEQFF
>TRBJ2-2|NA|TRBV6-4|NA
TGTGCCAGCAGTCCCCAGGGGACTGGGGAGCTGTTTTTT
CASSPQGTGELFF
>TRBJ1-5|NA|TRBV29-1|NA
TGCAGCGTTGTCGCCAGCGACAATCAGCCCCAGCATTTT
CSVVASDNQPQHF
>TRBJ2-1|TRBD2|TRBV7-9|NA
TGTGCCAGCAGCTTAGCGGGACCCGGGGGGAAGTTCTTC
CASSLAGPGGKFF
>TRBJ2-1|TRBD2|TRBV27|NA
TGTGCCAGCAGTTTAGTAGAGCGGGGGAATGAGCAGTTCTTC
CASSLVERGNEQFF
>TRBJ2-3|NA|TRBV7-9|NA
TGTGCCAGCAGTCCGGGACGGAGCACAGATACGCAGTATTTT
CASSPGRSTDTQYF
>TRBJ2-3|TRBD1|TRBV30|NA
TGTGCCTGGAGTGTTGCCGGGACAGCGAGGAAGCAGTATTTT
CAWSVAGTARKQYF
>TRBJ2-5|NA|TRBV29-1|NA
TGCAGCGTTGATGCCGCAGGCAGCGGGGAGACCCAGTACTTC
CSVDAAGSGETQYF
>TRBJ2-1|NA|TRBV7-9|few
TGTGCCAGCAGCCCCCCGATCCTAAAAAGCGAGCAGTTCTTC
CASSPPILKSEQFF
>TRBJ2-7|NA|TRBV7-9|NA
TGTGCCAGCAGCTGGGAGGCATCCTACGAGCAGTACTTC
CASSWEASYEQYF
>TRBJ2-2|NA|TRBV5-1|NA
TGCGCCAGCAGCCCGGGCCAACAGTACACCGGGGAGCTGTTTTTT
CASSPGQQYTGELFF
>TRBJ1-1|TRBD1|TRBV9|few
TGTGCCAGCAATGGACAGGGCATGAACACTGAAGCTTTCTTT
CASNGQGMNTEAFF
>TRBJ1-6|NA|TRBV13|NA
TGTGCCAGCAGCAGCGGCAGGGATAATTCACCCCTCCACTTT
CASSSGRDNSPLHF
>TRBJ1-6|NA|TRBV15|NA
TGTGCCACCAGCAGAGTCCGGGCAGCTAATTCACCCCTCCACTTT
CATSRVRAANSPLHF
>TRBJ1-3|NA|TRBV6-5|NA
TGTGCCAGCAGTTACTCGATGTCCGGGTCTGGAAACACCATATATTTT
CASSYSMSGSGNTIYF
>TRBJ1-1|NA|TRBV29-1|NA
TGCAGCGGGAGCGGTAGGGTTGGCACTGAAGCTTTCTTT
CSGSGRVGTEAFF
>TRBJ2-7|TRBD1|TRBV10-3|NA
TGTGCCATCAGTGAGCCGGGACAGGGTAACGAGCAGTACTTC
CAISEPGQGNEQYF
>TRBJ1-1|NA|TRBV19|NA
TGTGCCAGTAGTATAGGGACAGTTACTGAAGCTTTCTTT
CASSIGTVTEAFF